This T cell receptor (beta chain) was captured by sequencing in a study of cytomegalovirus exposure and HLA in healthy donors (dated by TCRdb to 2015 to 2018). At the level of the whole study: According to a later analysis, one platform produced both the roughly 120 validation repertoires and the approximately 670 repertoires of the first cohort. High-throughput TCR immunosequencing, statistical association of individual TCRs with disease status, and machine learning were combined to predict cytomegalovirus infection status. The study was designed to test whether signatures of past pathogen exposure could be identified by cataloging public T cell receptors. A separate validation cohort of 100 to 150 different subjects was used in addition to the 666-subject first cohort. What the authors observed across the whole study: A few of the identified cytomegalovirus-associated TCR beta chains were confirmed in vitro to be specific for cytomegalovirus antigens. A later analysis had no HLA typing for the validation cohort, so co-occurrence there was scored across all 120 or so repertoires. Of the cluster scores, approximately 95% were above 0 in a later analysis, which found that TCRs clustered in the first cohort also tended to co-occur in the 90 to 150 validation repertoires. While some public TCRs were present in many individuals, most TCR sequences turned up only very rarely across donors. It was suggested by the authors that the approach could potentially be generalized to other disease states and immunological phenotypes. The classifier was reported to diagnose cytomegalovirus status with high specificity and sensitivity in both the original and validation cohorts. The study listed 150 to 200 TCR beta chains as associated with cytomegalovirus.

The table lists this clone with a few counts. The antigen it recognizes is unknown. No base qualities exist here, and no much larger clone lies one base off it. Libraries came from the immunoSEQ multiplex PCR assay. The study's own analysis went as follows. A statistical classification framework was built for diagnosing cytomegalovirus status from the catalog of TCR beta chain sequences. This immuneACCESS table, as held by TCRdb, lists in-frame sequences with V and J called but not all clones. Of the missing ones, under half trace to an unresolved V gene in checked studies; the others have no known cause. V and J calls and clone size follow that table, whereas D and trimming were derived from the DNA. The sample has about 360,000 clones on record, 86% of them singletons. The top ten constitute 0.83% of the sample. The donors were included in the validation cohort of 120 subjects, a group kept apart from the approximately 650-subject first cohort.

CDR1 SGHVS and CDR2 FQNEAQ are derived from the germline V gene. Inclusive of the bounding cysteine and phenylalanine, the CDR3 is 15 residues long. Left in the record is the CDR3 DNA by itself, 45 bases read in frame from the first base. The junction shows trimming of 7 bases on V and 1 base on J, and the gene matches do not reach 8 bases of it. The sample consisted of PBMCs. This chain joins TRBV7-8 to TRBJ2-7, with TRBD2 matching 9 junction bases. This TCR derives from a young woman in good health and CMV-seronegative. The CDR3 here reads CASTPLGLASYEQYF. The DNA is TGTGCCAGCACCCCCCTGGGACTAGCTTCCTACGAGCAGTACTTC.